This TCR beta chain was sequenced during a study of blood T cell repertoires in COVID-19. Study overall: Acute-phase and convalescent COVID-19 samples originated in the United States, Italy and Spain. PBMCs, B-cell-depleted T cells, or T cells were the source of the cDNA or gDNA that made up the material.

Methods used by the authors: Amplifying reference gene primers gave estimates of nucleated cell counts. Only in-frame clones appear in the TCRdb table, and some are missing; sequencing was by immunoSEQ multiplex PCR. The D gene and trimming were derived from the DNA, and the V and J assignments and clone size from that table. Of approximately 190,000 clones in the sample, around four fifths were seen once. Germline V gene sequence: CDR1 MNHEY, CDR2 SVGEGT. The CDR3 is made up of 14 amino acids. The J segment lost 6 bases and the V segment lost 5 bases, leaving 7 bases of the junction unmatched. The chain recombines TRBV6-2 or TRBV6-3 with TRBJ2-7; 10 bases map to TRBD2. Sequenced: peripheral blood. This receptor was identified in a man aged 30 to 45 with active or convalescent COVID-19. The CDR3 region has the DNA TGTGCCAGCAGTACAGCGGGAGGGCCTTTCGAGCAGTACTTC. It yields the protein CASSTAGGPFEQYF.